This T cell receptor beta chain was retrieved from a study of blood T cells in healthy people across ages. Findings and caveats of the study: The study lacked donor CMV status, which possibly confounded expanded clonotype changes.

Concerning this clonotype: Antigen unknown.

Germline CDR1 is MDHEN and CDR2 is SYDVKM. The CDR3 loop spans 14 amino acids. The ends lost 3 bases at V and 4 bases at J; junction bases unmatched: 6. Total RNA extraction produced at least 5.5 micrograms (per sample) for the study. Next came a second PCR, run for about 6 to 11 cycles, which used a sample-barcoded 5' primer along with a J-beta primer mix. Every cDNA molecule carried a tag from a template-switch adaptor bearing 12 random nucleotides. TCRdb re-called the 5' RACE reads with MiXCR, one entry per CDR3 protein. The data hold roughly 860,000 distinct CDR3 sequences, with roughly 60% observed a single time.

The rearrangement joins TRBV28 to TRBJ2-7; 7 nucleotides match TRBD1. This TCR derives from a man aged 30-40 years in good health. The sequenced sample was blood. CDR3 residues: CASSFSDRVYEQYF. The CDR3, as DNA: TGTGCCAGCAGTTTCTCTGACAGGGTATACGAGCAGTACTTC. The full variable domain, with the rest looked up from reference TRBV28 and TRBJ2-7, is DVKVTQSSRYLVKRTGEKVFLECVQDMDHENMFWYRQDPGLGLRLIYFSYDVKMKEKGDIPEGYSVSREKKERFSLILESASTNQTSMYLCASSFSDRVYEQYFGPGTRLTVT.